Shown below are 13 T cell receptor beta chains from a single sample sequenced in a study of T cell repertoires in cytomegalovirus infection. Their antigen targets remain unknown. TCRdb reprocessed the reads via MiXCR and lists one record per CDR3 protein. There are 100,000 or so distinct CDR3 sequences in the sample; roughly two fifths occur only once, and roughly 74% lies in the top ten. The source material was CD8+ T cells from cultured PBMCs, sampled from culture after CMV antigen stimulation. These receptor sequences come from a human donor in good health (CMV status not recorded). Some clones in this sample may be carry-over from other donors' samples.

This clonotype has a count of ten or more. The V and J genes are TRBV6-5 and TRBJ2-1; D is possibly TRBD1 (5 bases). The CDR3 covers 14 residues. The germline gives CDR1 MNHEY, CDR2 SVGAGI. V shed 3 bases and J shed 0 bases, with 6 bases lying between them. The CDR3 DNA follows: TGTGCCAGCAGTTATCAGGGCTCCTACAATGAGCAGTTCTTC. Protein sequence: CASSYQGSYNEQFF.

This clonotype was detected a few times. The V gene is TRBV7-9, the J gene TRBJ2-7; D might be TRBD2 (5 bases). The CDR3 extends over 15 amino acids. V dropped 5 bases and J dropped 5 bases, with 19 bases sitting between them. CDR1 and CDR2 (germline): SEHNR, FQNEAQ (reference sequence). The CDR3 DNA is TGTGCCAGCAGCGTCGTAGAGGGTATGTTCGACGAGCAGTACTTC. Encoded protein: CASSVVEGMFDEQYF.

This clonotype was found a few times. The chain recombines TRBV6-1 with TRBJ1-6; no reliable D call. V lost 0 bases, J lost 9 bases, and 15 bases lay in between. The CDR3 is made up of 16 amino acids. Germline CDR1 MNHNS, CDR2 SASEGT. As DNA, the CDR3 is TGTGCCAGCAGTGAAGCAAGCGCCGTGGGAAGTTCACCCCTCCACTTT. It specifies CASSEASAVGSSPLHF.

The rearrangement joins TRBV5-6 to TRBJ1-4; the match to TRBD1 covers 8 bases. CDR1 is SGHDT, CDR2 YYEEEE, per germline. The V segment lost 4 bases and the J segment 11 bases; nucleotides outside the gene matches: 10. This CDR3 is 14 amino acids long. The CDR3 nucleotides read TGTGCCAGCAGCCCAGGACAGGGTATAGAGAAACTGTTTTTT. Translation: CASSPGQGIEKLFF. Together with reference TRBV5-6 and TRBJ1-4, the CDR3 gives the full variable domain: DAGVTQSPTHLIKTRGQQVTLRCSPKSGHDTVSWYQQALGQGPQFIFQYYEEEERQRGNFPDRFSGHQFPNYSSELNVNALLLGDSALYLCASSPGQGIEKLFFGSGTQLSVL.

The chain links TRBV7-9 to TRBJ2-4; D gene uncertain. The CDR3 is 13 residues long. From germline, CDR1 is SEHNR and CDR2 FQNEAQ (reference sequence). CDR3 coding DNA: TGTGGAAAGAACCTGAGGGCCAAAAACATTCAGTACTTC. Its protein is CGKNLRAKNIQYF.

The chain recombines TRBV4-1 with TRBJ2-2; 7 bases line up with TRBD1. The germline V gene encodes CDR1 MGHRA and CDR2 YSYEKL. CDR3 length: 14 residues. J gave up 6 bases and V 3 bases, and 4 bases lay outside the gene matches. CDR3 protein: CASSHYQGAGELFF. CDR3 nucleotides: TGCGCCAGCAGCCATTACCAGGGGGCCGGGGAGCTGTTTTTT.

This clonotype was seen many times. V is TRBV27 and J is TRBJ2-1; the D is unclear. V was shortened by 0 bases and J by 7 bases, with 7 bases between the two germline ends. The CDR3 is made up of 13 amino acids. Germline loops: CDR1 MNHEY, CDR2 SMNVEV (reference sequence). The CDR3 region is CASSLSHRNEQFF. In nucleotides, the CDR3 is TGTGCCAGCAGTTTATCCCATAGAAATGAGCAGTTCTTC.

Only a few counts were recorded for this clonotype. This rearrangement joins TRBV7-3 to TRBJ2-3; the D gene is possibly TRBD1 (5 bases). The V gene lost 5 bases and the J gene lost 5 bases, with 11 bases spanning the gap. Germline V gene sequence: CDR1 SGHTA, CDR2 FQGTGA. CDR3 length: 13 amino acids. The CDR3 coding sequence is TGTGCCAGCAGCCCCAGGGCCGGAGATACGCAGTATTTT. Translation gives CASSPRAGDTQYF.

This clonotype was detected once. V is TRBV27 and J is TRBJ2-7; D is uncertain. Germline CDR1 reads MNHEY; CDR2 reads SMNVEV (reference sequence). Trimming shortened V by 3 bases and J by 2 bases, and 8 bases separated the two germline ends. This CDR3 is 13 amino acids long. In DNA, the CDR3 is TGTGCCAGCAGTTTCCGGCAGACCTACGAGCAGTACTTC. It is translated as CASSFRQTYEQYF.

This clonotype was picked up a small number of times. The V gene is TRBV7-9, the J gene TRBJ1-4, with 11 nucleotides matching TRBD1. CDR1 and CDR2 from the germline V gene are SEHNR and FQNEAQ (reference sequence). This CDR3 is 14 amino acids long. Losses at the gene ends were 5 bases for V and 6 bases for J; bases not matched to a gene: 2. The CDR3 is CASSVGQGDEKLFF. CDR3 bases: TGTGCCAGCAGCGTGGGACAGGGGGATGAAAAACTGTTTTTT.

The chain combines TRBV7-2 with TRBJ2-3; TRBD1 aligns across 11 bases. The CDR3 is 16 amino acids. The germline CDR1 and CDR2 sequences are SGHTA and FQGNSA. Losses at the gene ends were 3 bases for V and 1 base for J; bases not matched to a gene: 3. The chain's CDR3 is CASSLGTGGGTDTQYF. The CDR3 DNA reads TGTGCCAGCAGCTTGGGGACAGGGGGAGGCACAGATACGCAGTATTTT.

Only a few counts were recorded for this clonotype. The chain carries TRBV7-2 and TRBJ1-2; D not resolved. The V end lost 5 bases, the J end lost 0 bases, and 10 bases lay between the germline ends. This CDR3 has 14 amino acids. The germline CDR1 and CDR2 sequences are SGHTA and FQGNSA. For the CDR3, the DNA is TGTGCCAGCAGCCCCCGGGGAGCTAACTATGGCTACACCTTC. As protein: CASSPRGANYGYTF.

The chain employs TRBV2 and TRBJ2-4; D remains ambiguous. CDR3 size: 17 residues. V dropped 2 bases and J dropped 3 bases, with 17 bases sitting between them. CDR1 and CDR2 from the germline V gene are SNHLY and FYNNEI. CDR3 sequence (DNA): TGTGCCAGCAGTGAACTCCCAAGAAAGAGCGTCAAAAACATTCAGTACTTC. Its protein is CASSELPRKSVKNIQYF.